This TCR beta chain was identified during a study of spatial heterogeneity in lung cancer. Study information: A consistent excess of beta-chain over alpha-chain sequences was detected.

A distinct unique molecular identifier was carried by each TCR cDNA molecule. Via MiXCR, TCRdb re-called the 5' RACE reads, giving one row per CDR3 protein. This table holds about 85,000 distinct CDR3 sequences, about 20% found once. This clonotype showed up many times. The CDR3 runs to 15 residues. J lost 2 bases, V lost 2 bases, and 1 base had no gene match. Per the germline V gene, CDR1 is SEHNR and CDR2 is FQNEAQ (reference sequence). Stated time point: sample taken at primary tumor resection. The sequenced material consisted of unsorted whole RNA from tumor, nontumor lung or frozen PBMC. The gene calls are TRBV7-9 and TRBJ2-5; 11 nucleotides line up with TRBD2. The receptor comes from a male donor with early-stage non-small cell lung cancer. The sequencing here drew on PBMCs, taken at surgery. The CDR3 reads CASSLRLAGQETQYF. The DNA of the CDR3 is TGTGCCAGCAGCTTACGACTAGCGGGGCAAGAGACCCAGTACTTC.